Presented here are 10 T cell receptor beta chains from one specimen sequenced in a study of T cells after yellow fever vaccination. TCRdb re-analysed the 5' RACE reads in MiXCR, keeping a single row per CDR3 protein. The table records a few hundred thousand distinct CDR3 sequences, 15% to 20% of them present only once. The sequenced sample was PBMCs, obtained before the yellow fever booster vaccination. These receptors were obtained from a man younger than 35 who received the YFV17D yellow fever vaccine.

This clonotype appeared once. The chain employs TRBV4-1 and TRBJ1-5; TRBD1 agrees at 8 bases. Germline CDR1 MGHRA, CDR2 YSYEKL. The J segment lost 2 bases and the V segment lost 4 bases, leaving 4 bases of the junction unmatched. This CDR3 has 15 amino acids. The CDR3: CASSRTGIGNQPQHF. The CDR3 bases are TGCGCCAGCAGCCGGACAGGGATTGGCAATCAGCCCCAGCATTTT.

The rearrangement links TRBV4-2 to TRBJ2-1; 12 positions match TRBD1. CDR3 length: 16 residues. J gave up 9 bases and V 3 bases, and 9 bases lay outside the gene matches. CDR1 and CDR2 (germline): LGHNA, YNFKEQ. The CDR3 region is CASSHSRDRGLIEQFF. The DNA of the CDR3 is TGTGCCAGCAGCCACTCCCGGGACAGGGGGCTAATTGAGCAGTTCTTC.

This clonotype was detected many times. The chain joins TRBV12-2 to TRBJ1-6; the table gives TRBD1 as D, unverified against the DNA. TRBV12-2 is recorded as a pseudogene. The CDR3 is 16 residues long. CDR3 nucleotide sequence: TGTGCAAGTCGCTTAGTGGGTCTGCGGACAGGGATTACCCTCCACTTT. This codes for CASRLVGLRTGITLHF.

The table lists this clonotype with a few counts. This chain joins TRBV7-8 and TRBJ2-5, with a possible D match to TRBD2 (7 bases). This CDR3 region has 14 residues. Germline-derived CDR1 and CDR2 are SGHVS and FQNEAQ. Trimming pared 3 bases from V and 0 bases from J, leaving 8 bases between. The CDR3 here is CASSLRGHQETQYF. The CDR3 nucleotides read TGTGCCAGCAGCTTGCGGGGGCACCAAGAGACCCAGTACTTC.

This rearrangement joins TRBV24-1 to TRBJ2-5, with 10 positions matching TRBD1. The CDR3 has 15 residues. J gave up 9 bases and V 3 bases, and 9 bases lay outside the gene matches. From germline, CDR1 is KGHDR and CDR2 SFDVKD. The CDR3 reads CATSDPPGQGTAQYF. The CDR3 nucleotides read TGTGCCACCAGTGATCCCCCGGGACAGGGGACGGCCCAGTACTTC.

The chain employs TRBV19 and TRBJ1-6, with no clear D. Trimming took 5 bases from V and 4 from J, leaving 9 bases between them. CDR1 and CDR2 (germline): LNHDA, SQIVND (reference sequence). This CDR3 comprises 14 residues. The CDR3 region is CASSLLAYNSPLHF. For the CDR3, the DNA is TGTGCCAGTAGTCTTCTAGCTTATAATTCACCCCTCCACTTT.

This clonotype has just a few counts. The chain employs TRBV4-1 and TRBJ1-1, with D uncertain. The CDR3 totals 13 residues. Trimming left V 1 base short and J 8 bases short, with 11 bases between. Germline CDR1 MGHRA, CDR2 YSYEKL. The CDR3: CASSQVGQEEAFF. CDR3 coding DNA: TGCGCCAGCAGCCAAGTAGGGCAGGAGGAAGCTTTCTTT.

This clonotype was counted a few times. The V gene is TRBV7-9, the J gene TRBJ1-4; D is ambiguous. CDR1 SEHNR and CDR2 FQNEAQ come from the germline V gene (reference sequence). Trimming stripped 3 bases from V and 2 bases from J, with 10 bases between. The CDR3 runs 15 residues. The CDR3 region has the DNA TGTGCCAGCAGCTTCGGTCGGATGACTAATGAAAAACTGTTTTTT. It encodes CASSFGRMTNEKLFF.

The sample holds many counts of this clonotype. The chain employs TRBV7-2 and TRBJ2-3, with D perhaps matching TRBD1 or TRBD2 (5 bases each). The CDR3 contains 15 residues. Germline CDR1 SGHTA, CDR2 FQGNSA. Trimming stripped 4 bases from V and 6 bases from J, with 17 bases between. The DNA for the CDR3 is TGTGCCAGCAGCTGGACAACGGGGATTGGCGATACGCAGTATTTT. Its translation is CASSWTTGIGDTQYF.

J is TRBJ2-1 and V is TRBV15; the D call may be TRBD1 or TRBD2 (5 bases each). The germline CDR1 and CDR2 sequences are LNHNV and YYDKDF (reference sequence). V was cut by 3 bases and J by 16 bases, with 16 bases left in between. The CDR3 consists of 12 residues. CDR3 DNA: TGTGCCACCAGCAGCCCCGGGGCTGCGCGATTCTTC. Protein: CATSSPGAARFF.